The present T cell receptor beta chain was sequenced within a study of T cell responses to AZD1222 COVID-19 vaccine. The repertoire was sequenced with immunoSEQ multiplex PCR; TCRdb's copy has only in-frame clones and lacks some. The data contain some 160,000 clones, roughly 90% of them seen just once; the ten biggest clones take up around 5.9%. This sequence originates from an adult in good health. The sample here was peripheral blood, taken on day 0 of AZD1222 vaccination.

The CDR3 sequence is CASSLDPVSSYNEQFF. CDR3 coding DNA: TGTGCCAGCAGCTTAGACCCGGTTAGCTCCTACAATGAGCAGTTCTTC. V gene TRBV11-3 combines with J gene TRBJ2-1; D not resolved. The ends were cut back, 0 bases at V and 0 bases at J, with 9 bases in the middle. This CDR3 region has 16 residues. Looked up from germline, CDR1 is SGHNT and CDR2 is YENEEA.